The 10 T cell receptor beta chains listed next were all sequenced from one sample in a study of regulatory T cells in long-lasting Graves disease. Relying on iRepertoire HTBI primers and Arm-PCR of CDR3 regions, the team built TCR beta libraries. MiXCR was run by TCRdb on the multiplex PCR reads, yielding one entry per CDR3 protein. The table has hundreds of thousands of distinct CDR3 sequences, around 21% seen once. Regarding time point: persistent/refractory GD, antithyroid drugs over 5 years with positive TRAb. The TCR library was prepared using RNA isolated from PBMCs. The sample here was peripheral blood mononuclear cells (PBMCs), taken when the disease was refractory, from a patient treated with antithyroid drugs. These receptors originate from a female donor with Graves disease.

V and J are TRBV12-3 or TRBV12-4 and TRBJ1-1; D is ambiguous. The CDR3 runs to 15 residues. Trimming stripped 3 bases from V and 0 bases from J, with 11 bases between. The CDR3, as DNA: TGTGCCAGCAGTTTGCAGTCGACTATGAACACTGAAGCTTTCTTT. Translated, it gives CASSLQSTMNTEAFF.

Many counts were recorded for this clonotype. The rearrangement links TRBV6-2 or TRBV6-3 to TRBJ2-5, with D possibly being TRBD2 (5 bases). In germline, CDR1 is MNHEY, CDR2 SVGEGT. The V end was cut by 2 bases, the J end by 3 bases, with 16 bases between. The CDR3 is 16 residues long. CDR3 residues: CASSYRPRGLEETQYF. CDR3 nucleotide sequence: TGTGCCAGCAGTTACCGGCCGCGCGGGTTGGAAGAGACCCAGTACTTC.

In this sample, this clonotype turned up many times. One end of the junction fails to match germline, which may point to a read error. The CDR3 reads CASSLDGGSNQPQHF. CDR3 nucleotide sequence: TGCGCCAGCAGCTTGGACGGGGGAAGCAATCAGCCCCAGCATTTT. The chain recombines TRBV28 with TRBJ1-5, with TRBD1 as a possible D gene (5 bases). Germline CDR1 MDHEN, CDR2 SYDVKM. The CDR3 is 15 amino acids.

This sequence joins TRBV6-5 and TRBJ2-7; tentatively, D is TRBD1 (6 bases). Trimming cost V 4 bases and J 1 base, with 11 bases left between them. Germline-derived CDR1 and CDR2 are MNHEY and SVGAGI. The CDR3 totals 14 residues. CDR3 coding DNA: TGTGCCAGCAGTTCAGGGGTTTTATCCTACGAGCAGTACTTC. Protein sequence: CASSSGVLSYEQYF.

This clonotype was detected a few times. The chain couples TRBV3-1 to TRBJ2-1; no reliable D call. The CDR3 length is 12 residues. CDR1 and CDR2 from the germline V gene are LGHDT and YNNKEL (reference sequence). Trimming took off 0 bases at V and 10 bases at J, with 7 bases between the two ends. The CDR3 is CASSQDWREQFF. For the CDR3, the DNA is TGTGCCAGCAGCCAAGATTGGCGGGAGCAGTTCTTC.

This clonotype was recorded at least ten times. The chain is built from TRBV7-8 and TRBJ1-1; maybe TRBD1 (5 bases). The CDR3 is 15 amino acids. Germline-derived CDR1 and CDR2 are SGHVS and FQNEAQ. V dropped 1 base and J dropped 0 bases, with 9 bases sitting between them. CDR3 nucleotides: TGTGCCAGCAGCTTAGTGGAGACAGTGAACACTGAAGCTTTCTTT. Translating it yields CASSLVETVNTEAFF.

This clonotype showed up many times. The J gene is TRBJ1-6, the V gene TRBV11-2; D unclear. Germline V CDR1 and CDR2: SGHAT, FQNNGV. With 5 bases removed from V and 7 bases from J, the gap between germline ends came to 12 bases. The CDR3 covers 14 residues. This chain's CDR3 is CASSLTMTNSPLHF. CDR3 coding DNA: TGTGCCAGCAGCCTGACAATGACCAATTCACCCCTCCACTTT.

The chain links TRBV29-1 to TRBJ1-3, with D tentatively TRBD1 (5 bases). Germline V CDR1 and CDR2: SQVTM, ANQGSEA. There are 14 residues in the CDR3. V was trimmed by 4 bases and J by 1 base, leaving 11 bases between them. The CDR3 nucleotides read TGCAGCGTTGGGGAGCAGGGATCTGGAAACACCATATATTTT. This translates into CSVGEQGSGNTIYF. The full variable domain, in which reference TRBV29-1 and TRBJ1-3 provide the parts outside the CDR3, is SAVISQKPSRDICQRGTSLTIQCQVDSQVTMMFWYRQQPGQSLTLIATANQGSEATYESGFVIDKFPISRPNLTFSTLTVSNMSPEDSSIYLCSVGEQGSGNTIYFGEGSWLTVV.

This clonotype appeared a few times. The rearrangement uses TRBV29-1 and TRBJ1-1; D is undetermined. The length of the CDR3 is 12 residues. Germline lookup yields CDR1 SQVTM and CDR2 ANQGSEA. Deletions cut 3 bases from V and 1 base from J, with 6 bases between. CDR3 residues: CSVDPANTEAFF. The CDR3 DNA reads TGCAGCGTTGATCCGGCGAACACTGAAGCTTTCTTT.

The chain joins TRBV4-2 to TRBJ1-6; a weak D match, TRBD1 (5 bases). The V gene lost 0 bases and the J gene lost 7 bases, with 13 bases spanning the gap. The CDR3 covers 16 residues. Germline V gene data show CDR1 as LGHNA and CDR2 as YNFKEQ. The DNA for the CDR3 is TGTGCCAGCAGCCAAGATCTAGGGGTTCCGAATTCACCCCTCCACTTT. Its translation is CASSQDLGVPNSPLHF.